This TCR beta chain was documented in a study of vaccination effects on CD4 cells after COVID-19. About the study: Post-vaccine sampling occurred a median 72 days after the second dose.

Comment on this clone: Antigen unknown.

Before sequencing, viral peptide pools were used by the ViraFEST assay to expand antigen-specific CD4+ T cells. Isolation of CD4+ T cells took place after about 10 days of culture. The cohort was immunized with two doses of either the BNT162b2 or mRNA-1273 vaccine. Testing of the vaccine recipients showed negative nucleocapsid antibodies and no prior SARS-CoV-2 infection. Trimming shortened V by 3 bases and J by 5 bases, and 20 bases separated the two germline ends. Germline assignment: CDR1 SGHRS and CDR2 YFSETQ. The CDR3 spans 17 residues. Generated by immunoSEQ multiplex PCR, the TCRdb table keeps only in-frame clones and is missing some. The data show approximately 65,000 clones, around 70% seen once.

This chain connects TRBV5-1 to TRBJ2-2; D is possibly TRBD2 (6 bases). The sequencing used CD4+ T cells from PBMCs cultured with HCoV-229E spike peptides, collected after COVID-19 vaccination. The receptor was derived from a human donor who received a COVID-19 vaccine. The CDR3 DNA reads as TGCGCCAGCAGCTCGAACGGGGGTCCAGGTGGAACCGGGGAGCTGTTTTTT. Translating gives CASSSNGGPGGTGELFF.